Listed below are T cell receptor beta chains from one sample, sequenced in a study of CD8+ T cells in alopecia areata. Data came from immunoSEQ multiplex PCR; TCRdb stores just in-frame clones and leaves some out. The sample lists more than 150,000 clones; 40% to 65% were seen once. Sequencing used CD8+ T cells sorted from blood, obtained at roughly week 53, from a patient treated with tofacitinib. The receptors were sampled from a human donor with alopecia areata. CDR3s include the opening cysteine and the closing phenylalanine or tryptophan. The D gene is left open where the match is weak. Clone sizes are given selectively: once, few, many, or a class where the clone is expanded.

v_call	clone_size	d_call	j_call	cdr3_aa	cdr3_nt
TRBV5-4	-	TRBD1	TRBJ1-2	CASSNPSGQAIYGYTF	TGTGCCAGCAGCAATCCATCGGGACAGGCGATCTATGGCTACACCTTC
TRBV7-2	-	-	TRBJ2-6	CASSSRTASSGANVLTF	TGTGCCAGCAGCTCGCGGACCGCGAGCTCTGGGGCCAACGTCCTGACTTTC
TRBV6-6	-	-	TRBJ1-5	CASSYFDADGEPQHF	TGTGCCAGCAGTTACTTCGACGCCGACGGGGAGCCCCAGCATTTT
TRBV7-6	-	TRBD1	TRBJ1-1	CASSLEGQRNTEAFF	TGTGCCAGCAGCTTAGAGGGACAGAGGAACACTGAAGCTTTCTTT
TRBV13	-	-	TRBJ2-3	CASSPGLLDTQYF	TGTGCCAGCAGCCCGGGGTTGCTGGATACGCAGTATTTT
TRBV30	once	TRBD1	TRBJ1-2	CAQGDLAYGYTF	TGTGCCCAGGGGGATCTGGCTTATGGCTACACCTTC
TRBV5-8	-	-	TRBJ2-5	CASGLVETQYF	TGTGCCAGCGGACTCGTCGAGACCCAGTACTTC
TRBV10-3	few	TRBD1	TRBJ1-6	CAISDGTGNSPLHF	TGTGCCATCAGTGACGGGACAGGGAATTCACCCCTCCACTTT
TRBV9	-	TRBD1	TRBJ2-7	CASSGPGQGANEQYF	TGTGCCAGCAGCGGACCGGGACAGGGGGCTAACGAGCAGTACTTC
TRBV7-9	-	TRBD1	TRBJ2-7	CASSFEPGGSYEQYF	TGTGCCAGCAGCTTCGAGCCAGGGGGCTCCTACGAGCAGTACTTC